The 4 T cell receptor beta chains in this list originate from one sample, sequenced in a study of cytomegalovirus exposure and HLA in healthy donors. PCR involved 60 Vbeta and 13 Jbeta primers. Data came from immunoSEQ multiplex PCR; TCRdb stores just in-frame clones and leaves some out. The sample's table shows some 130,000 clones. The sequencing sample was made of PBMCs. Every receptor here comes from a woman aged 60 to 75 in good health and CMV-seronegative.

The chain couples TRBV7-2 to TRBJ1-3; D gene ambiguous. The CDR3 spans 15 residues. Trimming took 3 bases from V and 2 from J, leaving 11 bases between them. Germline V gene lookup returns CDR1 SGHTA and CDR2 FQGNSA. Here the CDR3 DNA reads TGTGCCAGCAGCTTGAGAGGGAGTGCTGGAAACACCATATATTTT. Protein sequence: CASSLRGSAGNTIYF.

The chain carries TRBV15 and TRBJ1-4, with 7 bases fitting TRBD1. CDR1 and CDR2 (germline): LNHNV, YYDKDF (reference sequence). J was trimmed by 17 bases and V by 3 bases; bases with no gene match: 12. CDR3 length equals 13 residues. CDR3 sequence reads: CATSRTGWSGVFF. Here the CDR3 DNA reads TGTGCCACCAGCAGGACAGGGTGGAGTGGCGTATTTTTT.

The V and J genes are TRBV4-2 and TRBJ1-1; TRBD1 is a possible D gene (5 bases). The germline gives CDR1 LGHNA, CDR2 YNFKEQ. The V end was cut by 0 bases, the J end by 8 bases, with 13 bases between. The CDR3 spans 14 residues. The CDR3 loop is CASSQEVGPGEAFF. CDR3 DNA sequence: TGTGCCAGCAGCCAAGAGGTGGGGCCCGGAGAAGCTTTCTTT.

The V gene is TRBV18, the J gene TRBJ2-7, with D possibly being TRBD2 (5 bases). V gave up 1 base and J gave up 3 bases, with 13 bases separating them. Germline V gene sequence: CDR1 KGHSH, CDR2 LQKENI. The CDR3 length is 15 residues. The CDR3: CASSPQDSSHYEQYF. The CDR3 nucleotides read TGTGCCAGCTCACCACAGGACTCGTCTCACTACGAGCAGTACTTC.